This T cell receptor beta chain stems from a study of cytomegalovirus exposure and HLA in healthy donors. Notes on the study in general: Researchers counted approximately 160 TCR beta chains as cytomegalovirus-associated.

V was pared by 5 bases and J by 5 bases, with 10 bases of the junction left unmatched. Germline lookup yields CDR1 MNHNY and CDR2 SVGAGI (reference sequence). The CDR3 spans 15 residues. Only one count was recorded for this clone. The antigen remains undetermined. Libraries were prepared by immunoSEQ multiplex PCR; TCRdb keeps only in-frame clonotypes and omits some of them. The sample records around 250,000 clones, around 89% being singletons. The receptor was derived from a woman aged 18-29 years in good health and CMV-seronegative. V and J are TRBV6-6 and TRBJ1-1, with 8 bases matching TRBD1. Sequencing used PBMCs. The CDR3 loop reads CASSKTGQGRTEAFF. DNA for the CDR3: TGTGCCAGCAGTAAAACCGGACAGGGCCGAACTGAAGCTTTCTTT.